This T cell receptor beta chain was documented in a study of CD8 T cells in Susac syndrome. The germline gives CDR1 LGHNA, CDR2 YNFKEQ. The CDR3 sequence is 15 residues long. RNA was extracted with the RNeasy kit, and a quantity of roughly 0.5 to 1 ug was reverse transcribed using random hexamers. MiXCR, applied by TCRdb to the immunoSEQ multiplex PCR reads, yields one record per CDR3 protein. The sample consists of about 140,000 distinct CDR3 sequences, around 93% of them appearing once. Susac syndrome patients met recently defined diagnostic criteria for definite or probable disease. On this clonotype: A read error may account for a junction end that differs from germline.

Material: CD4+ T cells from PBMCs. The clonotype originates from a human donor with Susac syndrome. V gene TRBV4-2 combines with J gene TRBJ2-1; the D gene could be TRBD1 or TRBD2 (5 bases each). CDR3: CASSQPLSIPGPPAF. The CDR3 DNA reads TGTGCCAGCAGCCAACCTCTTTCGATCCCGGGACCACCGGCCTTC.